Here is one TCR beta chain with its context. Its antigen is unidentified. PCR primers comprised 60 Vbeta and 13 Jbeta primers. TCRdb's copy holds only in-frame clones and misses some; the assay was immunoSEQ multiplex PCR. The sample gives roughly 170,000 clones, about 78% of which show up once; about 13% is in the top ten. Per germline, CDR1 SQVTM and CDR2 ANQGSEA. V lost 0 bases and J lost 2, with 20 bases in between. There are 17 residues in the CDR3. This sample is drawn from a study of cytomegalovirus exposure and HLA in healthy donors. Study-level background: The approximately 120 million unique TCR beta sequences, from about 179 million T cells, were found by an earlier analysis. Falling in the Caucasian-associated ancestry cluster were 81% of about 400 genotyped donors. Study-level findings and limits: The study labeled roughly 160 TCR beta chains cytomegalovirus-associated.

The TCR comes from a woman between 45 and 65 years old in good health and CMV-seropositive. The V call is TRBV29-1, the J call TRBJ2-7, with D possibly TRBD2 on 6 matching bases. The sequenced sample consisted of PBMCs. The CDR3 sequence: CSVEDPLDGTSTYEQYF. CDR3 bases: TGCAGCGTTGAAGATCCTCTGGATGGGACTTCAACCTACGAGCAGTACTTC.